This record covers a single T cell receptor beta chain. Its antigen is not identified. The data originate from a study of a mutant IDH1 vaccine in newly diagnosed glioma. Study context: Before enrollment, the patients had been treated with radiotherapy alone, temozolomide alone, or both together. Most of them had received both.

Time point reported: baseline, week 1 (first vaccination visit). As to treatment: pre-vaccination baseline after standard-of-care therapy. The study's findings and limits: Pseudoprogression appears to have had no connection to changes in top peripheral T cell clonotypes. Vaccine-induced immune responses occurred in roughly 94% of patients.

The germline gives CDR1 MNHEY, CDR2 SMNVEV (reference sequence). Deletions cut 4 bases from V and 2 bases from J, with 9 bases between. This CDR3 spans 14 amino acids. Here immunoSEQ multiplex PCR was the method, and the copy in TCRdb shows in-frame clones only, minus some. The table shows just under 95,000 clones, with roughly 85% occurring only once. The source material was PBMCs, sampled from a glioma patient treated with radiotherapy, temozolomide or both. The chain combines TRBV27 with TRBJ1-5; D unresolved. The receptor was isolated from a woman in her fifties or sixties with glioma. The chain's CDR3 is CASSSRDGNQPQHF. The CDR3, as DNA: TGTGCCAGCAGTTCCCGAGACGGCAATCAGCCCCAGCATTTT.